Listed here are 5 T cell receptor beta chains from one sample, sequenced in a study of graft-versus-host responses after intestinal transplantation. The repertoire was sequenced with immunoSEQ multiplex PCR; TCRdb's copy has only in-frame clones and lacks some. The sample includes about 77,000 clones, 92% of them seen just once. The sample consisted of PBMCs, taken 98 days after intestinal transplantation. These receptors came from a human patient who received an intestinal transplant, so some T cells may come from the graft donor.

The chain has TRBV28 and TRBJ2-7, with TRBD2 as a possible D gene (5 bases). Between the trimmed V and J ends, which lost 7 bases and 0 bases, there was a span of 13 bases. CDR3 length equals 14 residues. The germline CDR1 and CDR2 sequences are MDHEN and SYDVKM. CDR3 coding DNA: TGTGCCAGCAAGCCGGGTACTAGCTCCTACGAGCAGTACTTC. This codes for CASKPGTSSYEQYF.

The CDR3 nucleotides read TGTGCCAGCAGCCTTAGGGGGGTGTCCGGAAACACCATATATTTT. Translated, it gives CASSLRGVSGNTIYF. This sequence joins TRBV5-5 and TRBJ1-3; TRBD1 is a possible D gene (6 bases). V lost 4 bases and J 4 bases, leaving 15 bases between the germline ends. Germline assignment: CDR1 SGHKS and CDR2 YYEKEE (reference sequence). The length of the CDR3 is 15 residues.

The V and J genes are TRBV5-5 and TRBJ1-2; 7 bases match TRBD1. CDR3 length: 17 residues. Losses at the gene ends were 4 bases for V and 1 base for J; bases not matched to a gene: 13. Per germline, CDR1 SGHKS and CDR2 YYEKEE (reference sequence). Here the CDR3 reads CASSPNRGQKVNYGYTF. The CDR3 nucleotides are TGTGCCAGCAGCCCCAATAGGGGACAGAAGGTTAACTATGGCTACACCTTC.

The chain joins TRBV5-1 to TRBJ2-1, with 10 positions matching TRBD2. The CDR3 length is 15 residues. Unmatched junction bases numbered 7, after V lost 1 base and J lost 9 bases. Per germline, CDR1 SGHRS and CDR2 YFSETQ. The CDR3 DNA reads as TGCGCCAGCAGCTTGAGCCTAGCGGGAGCGGGTGAGCAGTTCTTC. Its protein is CASSLSLAGAGEQFF.

V usage is TRBV6-5 and J usage is TRBJ1-6; TRBD1 agrees at 7 bases. The CDR3 sequence is 14 residues long. V was pared by 7 bases and J by 6 bases, with 6 bases of the junction left unmatched. Germline V gives CDR1 MNHEY, CDR2 SVGAGI. The CDR3 nucleotides read TGTGCCAGCACCTCCGGGACAGCTAATTCACCCCTCCACTTT. Its translation is CASTSGTANSPLHF.